The entry below gives a single T cell receptor (beta chain) sequence along with its context. As yet, its antigen is unknown. The data are from a study of vaccination and CD4 T cells after COVID-19. Study overall: A median of 101 days (range 35 to 161) separated diagnosis from post-COVID sampling.

The Oncomine TCR Beta short-read assay sequenced DNA from cultured CD4+ T cells. Each CDR3 protein is one row after TCRdb ran MiXCR on the PCR reads. The repertoire holds about 23,000 distinct CDR3 sequences, with around 46% as singletons. This sample's time point: late sampling 161 to 241 days after vaccination in a few convalescent patients. Treatment defined: approximately 10-day PBMC culture with coronavirus spike peptide pools or control peptides (ViraFEST assay). The CDR3 runs 18 residues. Per the germline V gene, CDR1 is LGHNA and CDR2 is YNFKEQ. After removal of 1 base from V and 1 base from J, the junction contained 7 bases not matched to a gene.

Sequenced material: CD4+ T cells from blood, cultured in vitro, taken about 7 months after SARS-CoV-2 vaccination. This receptor was identified in a human donor who had recovered from COVID-19. V and J are TRBV4-2 and TRBJ2-7; 13 bases line up with TRBD2. The CDR3 protein is CASSQGLAGGLSSYEQYF. In DNA form, the CDR3 reads TGTGCCAGCAGCCAAGGACTAGCGGGAGGCCTCTCGTCCTACGAGCAGTACTTC.